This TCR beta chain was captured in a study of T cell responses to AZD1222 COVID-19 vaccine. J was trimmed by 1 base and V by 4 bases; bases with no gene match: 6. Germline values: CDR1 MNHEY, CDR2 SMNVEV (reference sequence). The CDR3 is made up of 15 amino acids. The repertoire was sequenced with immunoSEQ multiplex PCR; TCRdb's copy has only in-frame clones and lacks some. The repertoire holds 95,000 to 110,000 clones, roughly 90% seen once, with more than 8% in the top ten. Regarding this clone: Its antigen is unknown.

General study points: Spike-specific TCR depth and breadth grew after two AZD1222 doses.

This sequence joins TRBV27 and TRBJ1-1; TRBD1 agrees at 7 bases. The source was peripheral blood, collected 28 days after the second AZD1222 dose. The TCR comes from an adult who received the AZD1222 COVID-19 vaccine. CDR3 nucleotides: TGTGCCAGCAGTTGGGGACAGTCAAGGAACACTGAAGCTTTCTTT. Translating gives CASSWGQSRNTEAFF.